This T cell receptor (beta chain) derives from a study of cytomegalovirus exposure and HLA in healthy donors. Whole-study findings and limits: Follow-up analysis found HLA locus-dependent TCR association rates, highest for DRB1 and lowest for HLA-C. In an earlier analysis, productive rearrangement rates for most beta V segments clustered near 87% or 30%. With later analysis, a missense DCLRE1C variant became linked to TCR beta V- and J-gene trimming. Sequencing depth across donors, presence/absence analyses assumed, was roughly uniform.

Per germline, CDR1 SQVTM and CDR2 ANQGSEA. The CDR3 loop spans 13 amino acids. V gave up 6 bases and J gave up 0 bases; unmatched junction bases: 0. In the PCR, 60 Vbeta and 13 Jbeta primers were used. The repertoire was sequenced with immunoSEQ multiplex PCR; TCRdb's copy has only in-frame clones and lacks some. The profile shows 150,000 or so clones, more than 70% of them singletons. As regards this clone: Its antigen is undetermined. This specimen includes other DNA sequences encoding the same CDR3.

J is TRBJ1-5 and V is TRBV29-1; 9 nucleotides match TRBD1. This TCR derives from a woman aged 40 to 49 in good health and CMV-seropositive. The specimen was PBMCs. CDR3 sequence: CSVQGASNQPQHF. DNA for the CDR3: TGCAGCGTACAGGGGGCTAGCAATCAGCCCCAGCATTTT.